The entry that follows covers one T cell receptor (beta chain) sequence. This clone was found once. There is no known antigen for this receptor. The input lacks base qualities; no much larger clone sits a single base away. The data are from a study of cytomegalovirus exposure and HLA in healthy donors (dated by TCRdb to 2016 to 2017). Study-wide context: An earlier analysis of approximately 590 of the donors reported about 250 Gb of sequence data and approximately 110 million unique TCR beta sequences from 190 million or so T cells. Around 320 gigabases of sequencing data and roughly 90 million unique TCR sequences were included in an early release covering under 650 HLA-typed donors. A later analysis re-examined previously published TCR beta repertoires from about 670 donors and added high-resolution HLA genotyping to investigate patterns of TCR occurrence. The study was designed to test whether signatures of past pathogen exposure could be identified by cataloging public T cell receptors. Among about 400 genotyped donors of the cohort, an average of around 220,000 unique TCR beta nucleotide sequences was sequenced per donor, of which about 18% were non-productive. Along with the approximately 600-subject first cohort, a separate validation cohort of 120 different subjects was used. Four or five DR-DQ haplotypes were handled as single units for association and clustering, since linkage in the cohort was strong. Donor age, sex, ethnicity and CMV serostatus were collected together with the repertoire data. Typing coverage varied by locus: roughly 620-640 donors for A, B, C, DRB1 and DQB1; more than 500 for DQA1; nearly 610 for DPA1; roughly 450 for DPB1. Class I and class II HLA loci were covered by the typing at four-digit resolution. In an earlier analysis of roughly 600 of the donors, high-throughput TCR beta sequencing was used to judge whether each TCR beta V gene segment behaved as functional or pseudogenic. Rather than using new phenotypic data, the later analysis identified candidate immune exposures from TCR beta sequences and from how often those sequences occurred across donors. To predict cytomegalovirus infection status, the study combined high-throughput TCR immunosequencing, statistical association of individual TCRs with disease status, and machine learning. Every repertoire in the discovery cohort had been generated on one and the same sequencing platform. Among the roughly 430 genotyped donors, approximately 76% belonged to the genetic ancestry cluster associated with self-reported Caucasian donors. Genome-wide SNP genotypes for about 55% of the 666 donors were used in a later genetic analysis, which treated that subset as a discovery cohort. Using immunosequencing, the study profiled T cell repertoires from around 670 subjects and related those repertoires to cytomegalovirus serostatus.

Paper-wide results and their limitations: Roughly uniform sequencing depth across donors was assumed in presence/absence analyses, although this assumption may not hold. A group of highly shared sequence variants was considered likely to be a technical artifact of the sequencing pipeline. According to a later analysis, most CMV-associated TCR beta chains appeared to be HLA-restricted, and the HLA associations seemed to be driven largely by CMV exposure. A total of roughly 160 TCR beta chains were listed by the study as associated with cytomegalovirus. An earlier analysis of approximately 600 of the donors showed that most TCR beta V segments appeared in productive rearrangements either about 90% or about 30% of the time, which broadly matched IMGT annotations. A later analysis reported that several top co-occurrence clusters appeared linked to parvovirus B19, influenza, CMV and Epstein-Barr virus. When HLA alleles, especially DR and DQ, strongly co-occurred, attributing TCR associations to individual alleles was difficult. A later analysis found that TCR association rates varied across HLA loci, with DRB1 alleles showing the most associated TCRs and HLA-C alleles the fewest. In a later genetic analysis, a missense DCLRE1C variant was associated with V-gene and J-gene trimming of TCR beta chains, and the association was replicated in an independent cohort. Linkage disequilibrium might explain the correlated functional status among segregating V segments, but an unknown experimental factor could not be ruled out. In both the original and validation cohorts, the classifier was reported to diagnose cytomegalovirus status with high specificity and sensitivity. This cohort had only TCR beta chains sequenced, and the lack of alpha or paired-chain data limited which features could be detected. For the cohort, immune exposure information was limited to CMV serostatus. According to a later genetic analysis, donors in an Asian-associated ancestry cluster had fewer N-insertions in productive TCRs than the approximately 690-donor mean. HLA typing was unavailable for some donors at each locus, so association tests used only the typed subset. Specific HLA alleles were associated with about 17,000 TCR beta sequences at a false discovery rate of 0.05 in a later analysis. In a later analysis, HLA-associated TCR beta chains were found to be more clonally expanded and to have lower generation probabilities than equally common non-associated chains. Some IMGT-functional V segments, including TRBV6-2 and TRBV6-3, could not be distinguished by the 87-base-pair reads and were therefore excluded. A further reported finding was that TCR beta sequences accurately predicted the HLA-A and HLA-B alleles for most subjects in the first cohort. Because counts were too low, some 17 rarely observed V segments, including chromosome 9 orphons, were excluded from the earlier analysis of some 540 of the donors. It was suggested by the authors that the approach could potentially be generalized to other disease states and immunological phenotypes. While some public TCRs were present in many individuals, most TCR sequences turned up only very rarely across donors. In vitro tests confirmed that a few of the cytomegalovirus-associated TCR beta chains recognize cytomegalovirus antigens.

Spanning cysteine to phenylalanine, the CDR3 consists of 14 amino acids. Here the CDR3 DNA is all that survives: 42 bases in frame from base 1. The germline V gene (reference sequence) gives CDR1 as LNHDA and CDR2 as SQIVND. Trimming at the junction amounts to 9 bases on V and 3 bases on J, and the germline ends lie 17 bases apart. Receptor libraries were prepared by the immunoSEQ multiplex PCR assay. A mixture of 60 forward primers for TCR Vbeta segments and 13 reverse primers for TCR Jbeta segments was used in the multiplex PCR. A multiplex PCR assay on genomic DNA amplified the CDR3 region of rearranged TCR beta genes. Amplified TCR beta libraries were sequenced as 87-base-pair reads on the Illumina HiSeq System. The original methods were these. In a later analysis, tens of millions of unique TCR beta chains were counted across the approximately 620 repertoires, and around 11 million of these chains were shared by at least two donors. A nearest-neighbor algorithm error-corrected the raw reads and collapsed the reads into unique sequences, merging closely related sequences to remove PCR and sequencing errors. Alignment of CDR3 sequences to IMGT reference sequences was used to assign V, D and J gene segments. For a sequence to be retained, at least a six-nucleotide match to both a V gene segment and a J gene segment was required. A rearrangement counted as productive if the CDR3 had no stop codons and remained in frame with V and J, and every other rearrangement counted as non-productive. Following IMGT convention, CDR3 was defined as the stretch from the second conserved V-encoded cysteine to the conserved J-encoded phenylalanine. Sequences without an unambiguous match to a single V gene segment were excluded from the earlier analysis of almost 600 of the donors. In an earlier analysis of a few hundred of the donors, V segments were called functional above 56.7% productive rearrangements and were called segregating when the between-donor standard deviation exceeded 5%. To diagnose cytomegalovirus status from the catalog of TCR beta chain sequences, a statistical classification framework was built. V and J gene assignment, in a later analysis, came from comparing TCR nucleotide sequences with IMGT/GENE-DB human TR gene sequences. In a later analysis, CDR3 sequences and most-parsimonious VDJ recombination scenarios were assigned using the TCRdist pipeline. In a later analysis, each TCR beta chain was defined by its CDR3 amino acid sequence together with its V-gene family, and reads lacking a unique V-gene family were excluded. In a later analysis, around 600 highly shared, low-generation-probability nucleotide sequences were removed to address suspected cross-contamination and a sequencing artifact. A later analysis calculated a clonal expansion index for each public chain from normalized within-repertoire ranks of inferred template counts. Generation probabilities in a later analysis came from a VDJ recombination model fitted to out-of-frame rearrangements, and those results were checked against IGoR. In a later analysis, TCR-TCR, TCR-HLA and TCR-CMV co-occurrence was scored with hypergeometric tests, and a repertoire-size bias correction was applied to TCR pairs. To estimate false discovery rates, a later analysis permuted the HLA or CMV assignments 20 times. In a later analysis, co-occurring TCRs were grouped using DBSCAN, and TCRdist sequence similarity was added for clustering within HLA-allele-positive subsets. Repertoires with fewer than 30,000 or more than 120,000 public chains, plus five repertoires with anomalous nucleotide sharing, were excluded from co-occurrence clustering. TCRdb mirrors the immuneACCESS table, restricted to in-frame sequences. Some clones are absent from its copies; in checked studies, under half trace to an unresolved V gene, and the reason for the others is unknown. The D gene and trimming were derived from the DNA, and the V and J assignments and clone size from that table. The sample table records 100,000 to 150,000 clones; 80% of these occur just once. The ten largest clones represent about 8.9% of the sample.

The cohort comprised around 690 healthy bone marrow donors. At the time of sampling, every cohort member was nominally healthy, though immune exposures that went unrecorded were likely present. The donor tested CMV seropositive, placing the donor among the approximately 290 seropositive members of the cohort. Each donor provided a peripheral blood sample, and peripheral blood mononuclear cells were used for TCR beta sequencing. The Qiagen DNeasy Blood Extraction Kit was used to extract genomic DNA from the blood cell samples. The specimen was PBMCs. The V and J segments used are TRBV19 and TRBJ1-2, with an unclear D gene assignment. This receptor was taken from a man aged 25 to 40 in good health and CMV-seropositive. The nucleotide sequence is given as TGTGCCAGCGAAGCCAGGCTAAAGGACTATGGCTACACCTTC. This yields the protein CASEARLKDYGYTF.